This note documents a single T cell receptor (beta chain) sequence. Its target is unknown. This record comes from a study of CD8 T cells in ankylosing spondylitis. MiXCR, run by TCRdb on the 5' RACE reads, gives a single entry per CDR3 protein. This sample carries fewer than 550,000 distinct CDR3 sequences, about 5.4% of them seen once, and the ten largest clones take around 3.6%. Trimming shortened V by 1 base and J by 3 bases, and 15 bases separated the two germline ends. Germline-derived CDR1 and CDR2 are SEHNR and FQNEAQ (reference sequence). The CDR3 totals 16 residues. Regarding the study as a whole: There was a TCR beta motif, made of several highly homologous variants, that appeared characteristic of ankylosing spondylitis blood.

This sequence was found in a male donor with ankylosing spondylitis. What was sequenced was blood, either unsorted or a sorted T cell fraction (not recorded which). The rearrangement uses TRBV7-9 and TRBJ2-5, with a tentative D call TRBD1 (6 bases). The CDR3 spells CASSLGMRTDKETQYF. The CDR3 coding sequence is TGTGCCAGCAGCTTAGGGATGAGGACAGATAAAGAGACCCAGTACTTC.